This TCR beta chain was profiled in a study of cytomegalovirus exposure and HLA in healthy donors. This clone was picked up a small number of times. Its antigen is not identified. Notes on the study in general: V- and J-gene trimming in TCR beta was tied to a missense DCLRE1C variant by an analysis performed later.

The donors comprised healthy bone marrow donors. The CDR3 is 16 residues long. V shed 4 bases and J 7 bases; nucleotides not matched to a gene: 10. Germline loops: CDR1 MNHEY, CDR2 SMNVEV (reference sequence). Amplification used 60 Vbeta primers and 13 Jbeta primers. TCRdb's copy holds only in-frame clones and misses some; the assay was immunoSEQ multiplex PCR. The table includes around 120,000 clones, 78% detected once. Sequencing used PBMCs. This receptor was obtained from a woman between 40 and 50 years old in good health and CMV-seronegative. V and J are TRBV27 and TRBJ2-1; 10 nucleotides line up with TRBD2. This chain's CDR3 is CASSSPSSGSWNEQFF. In DNA, the CDR3 is TGTGCCAGCAGTTCCCCCTCTAGCGGGAGTTGGAATGAGCAGTTCTTC.